A single sample is the source of the 19 T cell receptor beta chains below, sequenced in a study of T-cell reconstitution after alpha-beta-depleted transplantation in children. For TCRbeta, the library was prepared with unique molecular identifiers. From the PCR reads, TCRdb called clonotypes with MiXCR, one entry per CDR3 protein. Altogether about 980,000 distinct CDR3 sequences are present, 25% to 30% being singletons, with the ten largest covering 28%. The source was PBMCs, mostly from graft donor cells, collected 360 days after TCRalphabeta/CD19-depleted stem cell transplant. All receptors come from a boy in the first two years of life who had a stem cell transplant for SCID, so the T cells may come from the graft donor.

This clonotype was observed a few times. The chain combines TRBV12-3 or TRBV12-4 with TRBJ2-1; a weak D match, TRBD1 (5 bases). With 5 bases removed from V and 1 base from J, the gap between germline ends came to 9 bases. This CDR3 contains 14 residues. CDR3: CASSHDSSYNEQFF. The CDR3 region has the DNA TGTGCCAGCAGTCATGACAGTTCCTACAATGAGCAGTTCTTC.

This chain links TRBV10-3 with TRBJ2-3; unclear D gene. The germline V gene has CDR1 ENHRY and CDR2 SYGVKD. The CDR3 contains 16 residues. V shed 3 bases and J shed 2 bases, with 15 bases lying between them. CDR3 coding DNA: TGTGCCATCAGTGATCCGACCGACCACCTCACAGATACGCAGTATTTT. It encodes CAISDPTDHLTDTQYF.

The chain uses TRBV11-2 and TRBJ2-1; 7 bases match TRBD2. The germline gives CDR1 SGHAT, CDR2 FQNNGV. The length of the CDR3 is 17 residues. With 4 bases clipped from V and 0 bases from J, the junction kept 9 bases outside the gene matches. The CDR3 spells CASSSREGTSSYNEQFF. The CDR3 nucleotides read TGTGCCAGCAGCTCTAGGGAGGGGACCAGCTCCTACAATGAGCAGTTCTTC. The full variable domain, rest sourced from reference TRBV11-2 and TRBJ2-1, is EAGVAQSPRYKIIEKRQSVAFWCNPISGHATLYWYQQILGQGPKLLIQFQNNGVVDDSQLPKDRFSAERLKGVDSTLKIQPAKLEDSAVYLCASSSREGTSSYNEQFFGPGTRLTVL.

The chain has TRBV27 and TRBJ1-1; D gene unclear. This CDR3 is built from 14 residues. CDR1 is MNHEY, CDR2 SMNVEV, per germline (reference sequence). V was cut by 3 bases and J by 1 base, with 9 bases left in between. CDR3 amino acids: CASSLRLKNTEAFF. CDR3 nucleotides: TGTGCCAGCAGTTTGAGGCTGAAGAACACTGAAGCTTTCTTT.

In its sample, this clonotype was seen a few times. V usage is TRBV2 and J usage is TRBJ2-7, with D tentatively TRBD2 (7 bases). This CDR3 region has 12 residues. CDR1 is SNHLY and CDR2 is FYNNEI in the germline V gene. V dropped 10 bases and J dropped 9 bases, with 19 bases sitting between them. This chain's CDR3 is CATRGSGGGQYF. The DNA of the CDR3 is TGTGCCACCCGAGGATCGGGGGGCGGGCAGTACTTC.

This clonotype has only a few counts. V is TRBV6-1 and J is TRBJ2-5; 7 bases line up with TRBD1. V was clipped by 6 bases and J by 6 bases; unmatched bases: 7. The CDR3 length is 13 residues. Germline V gene sequence: CDR1 MNHNS, CDR2 SASEGT. The CDR3 region is CASRAGTVKTQYF. The DNA for the CDR3 is TGTGCCAGCAGGGCCGGGACAGTAAAGACCCAGTACTTC.

This chain connects TRBV6-4 to TRBJ2-1; weak D call: TRBD2 (7 bases). This CDR3 contains 16 residues. Between the trimmed V and J ends, which lost 0 bases and 2 bases, there was a span of 11 bases. The germline CDR1 and CDR2 sequences are MRHNA and SNTAGT. The CDR3 bases are TGTGCCAGCAGTGACTCAAGGCGGGGGCCCTACAATGAGCAGTTCTTC. Its protein product is CASSDSRRGPYNEQFF.

This clonotype was seen just once. The V and J genes are TRBV12-3 or TRBV12-4 and TRBJ1-1, with 10 nucleotides matching TRBD1. This CDR3 has 17 residues. V lost 5 bases, J lost 0 bases, and 9 bases stayed unmatched. Here the CDR3 reads CASSPAGTGEMNTEAFF. CDR3 DNA sequence: TGTGCCAGCAGTCCAGCCGGGACAGGGGAGATGAACACTGAAGCTTTCTTT.

This clonotype turned up a few times. The chain is built from TRBV12-3 or TRBV12-4 and TRBJ2-7; D is unclear. The germline V and J ends were trimmed by 2 bases and 6 bases, with 14 bases remaining between them. This CDR3 is 14 amino acids long. The CDR3 reads CASSLLGLPSEQYF. The CDR3 bases are TGTGCCAGCAGTTTACTGGGCCTCCCCTCCGAGCAGTACTTC.

V usage is TRBV27 and J usage is TRBJ2-5, with TRBD2 matching 8 bases. The CDR3 runs 16 residues. The germline V gene has CDR1 MNHEY and CDR2 SMNVEV (reference sequence). J was trimmed by 5 bases and V by 4 bases; bases with no gene match: 12. CDR3 sequence reads: CASSSRVSGVWETQYF. The CDR3 DNA sequence: TGTGCCAGCAGTTCTCGGGTTAGCGGGGTGTGGGAGACCCAGTACTTC.

This clonotype was seen ten or more times. This chain's CDR3 is CSVGGVSYEQYF. In DNA, the CDR3 is TGCAGCGTCGGGGGGGTCTCCTACGAGCAGTACTTC. The V call is TRBV29-1, the J call TRBJ2-7, with TRBD2 matching 8 bases. From germline, CDR1 is SQVTM and CDR2 ANQGSEA. The CDR3 contains 12 residues. V trimming: 6 bases; J trimming: 0 bases; junction bases outside the gene matches: 1.

The rearrangement uses TRBV20-1 and TRBJ1-4; 7 bases map to TRBD1. CDR1 and CDR2 from the germline V gene are DFQATT and SNEGSKA (reference sequence). V lost 3 bases, J lost 7 bases, and 2 bases stayed unmatched. This CDR3 is built from 12 residues. CDR3 protein: CSASRDSEKLFF. Here the CDR3 DNA reads TGCAGTGCTAGCCGGGACAGTGAAAAACTGTTTTTT.

The rearrangement links TRBV7-6 to TRBJ2-2, with 9 bases fitting TRBD1. From germline, CDR1 is SGHVS and CDR2 FNYEAQ. Trimming removed 4 bases from V and 3 bases from J; junction bases left unmatched: 9. This CDR3 comprises 17 residues. CDR3 sequence reads: CASSSQGQGFDTGELFF. In DNA form, the CDR3 reads TGTGCCAGCAGCTCCCAGGGACAGGGATTTGACACCGGGGAGCTGTTTTTT.

V gene TRBV5-1 combines with J gene TRBJ2-1; 12 bases match TRBD2. The CDR3 is 15 residues long. V was pared by 4 bases and J by 4 bases, with 3 bases of the junction left unmatched. Germline assignment: CDR1 SGHRS and CDR2 YFSETQ. CDR3 DNA sequence: TGCGCCAGCAGCCGGACTAGCGGGGTTTACAATGAGCAGTTCTTC. This codes for CASSRTSGVYNEQFF. The full variable domain, in which reference TRBV5-1 and TRBJ2-1 provide the parts outside the CDR3, is KAGVTQTPRYLIKTRGQQVTLSCSPISGHRSVSWYQQTPGQGLQFLFEYFSETQRNKGNFPGRFSGRQFSNSRSEMNVSTLELGDSALYLCASSRTSGVYNEQFFGPGTRLTVL.

Points on this clonotype: The conserved phenylalanine or tryptophan normally closing the CDR3 is absent here, so this likely arose from a read error. V is TRBV12-3 or TRBV12-4 and J is TRBJ2-3; 8 bases line up with TRBD1. The CDR3 has 15 amino acids. V lost 7 bases to trimming and J lost 4 bases; unmatched junction nucleotides: 10. The CDR3 nucleotides are TGTGCCAGCACCCCGAACAGGGGGTTGGCAGATACGCAGTATTTA. Translated, it gives CASTPNRGLADTQYL.

This clonotype was picked up a small number of times. The chain links TRBV15 to TRBJ1-2, with D unclear. Germline lookup yields CDR1 LNHNV and CDR2 YYDKDF (reference sequence). The V and J ends lost 0 bases and 6 bases respectively, with 20 bases between them. The CDR3 contains 17 residues. CDR3 residues: CATSRDALDNVNNGYTF. The DNA of the CDR3 is TGTGCCACCAGCAGAGATGCGTTAGATAACGTAAACAATGGCTACACCTTC.

V is TRBV4-2 and J is TRBJ2-3; D may be TRBD2 (6 bases). Trimming removed 0 bases at V and 4 bases at J, with 14 bases between. The CDR3 has 16 residues. The germline V gene encodes CDR1 LGHNA and CDR2 YNFKEQ. The CDR3 protein is CASSQDELAFPDTQYF. CDR3 DNA: TGTGCCAGCAGCCAAGATGAACTAGCCTTCCCAGATACGCAGTATTTT.

The chain couples TRBV15 to TRBJ1-3; D perhaps matches TRBD1 (5 bases). This CDR3 spans 15 amino acids. In germline, CDR1 is LNHNV, CDR2 YYDKDF (reference sequence). Trimming removed 7 bases at V and 0 bases at J, with 13 bases between. CDR3 bases: TGTGCCACCACCCGGGGGACGGACTCTGGAAACACCATATATTTT. Amino acids: CATTRGTDSGNTIYF.

V is TRBV7-2 and J is TRBJ2-3, with 8 positions matching TRBD2. CDR1 and CDR2 (germline): SGHTA, FQGNSA. This CDR3 contains 14 residues. The ends lost 7 bases at V and 2 bases at J; junction bases unmatched: 5. The CDR3 nucleotides are TGTGCCAGCACCTCGGGGGGGTACACAGATACGCAGTATTTT. Protein sequence: CASTSGGYTDTQYF.